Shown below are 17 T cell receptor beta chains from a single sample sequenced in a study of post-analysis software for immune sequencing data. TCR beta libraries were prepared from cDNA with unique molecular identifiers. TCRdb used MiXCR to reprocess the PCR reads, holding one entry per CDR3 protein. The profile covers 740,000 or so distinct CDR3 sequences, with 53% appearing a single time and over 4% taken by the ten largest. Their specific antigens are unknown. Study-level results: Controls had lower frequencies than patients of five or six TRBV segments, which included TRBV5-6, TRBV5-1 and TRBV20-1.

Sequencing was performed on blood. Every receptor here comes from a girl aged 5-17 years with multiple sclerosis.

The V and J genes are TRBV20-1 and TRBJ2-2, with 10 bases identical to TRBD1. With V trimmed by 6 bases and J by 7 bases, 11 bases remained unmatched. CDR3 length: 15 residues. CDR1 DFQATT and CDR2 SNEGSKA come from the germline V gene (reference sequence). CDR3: CSARGQGRRNGELFF. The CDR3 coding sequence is TGCAGTGCCCGGGGACAGGGGAGACGGAACGGGGAGCTGTTTTTT.

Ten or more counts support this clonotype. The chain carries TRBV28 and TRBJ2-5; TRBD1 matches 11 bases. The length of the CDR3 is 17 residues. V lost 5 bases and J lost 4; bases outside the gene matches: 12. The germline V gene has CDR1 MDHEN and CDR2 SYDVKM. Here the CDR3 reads CASSEGQGATYRETQYF. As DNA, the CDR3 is TGTGCCAGCAGTGAAGGACAGGGGGCGACGTATAGAGAGACCCAGTACTTC.

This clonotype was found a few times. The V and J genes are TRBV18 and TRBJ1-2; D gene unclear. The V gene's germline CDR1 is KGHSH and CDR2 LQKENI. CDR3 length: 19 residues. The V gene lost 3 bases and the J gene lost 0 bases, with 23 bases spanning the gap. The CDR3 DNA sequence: TGTGCCAGCTCACCGCTCCACACAGCGACCCAAACCTCTAACTATGGCTACACCTTC. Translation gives CASSPLHTATQTSNYGYTF.

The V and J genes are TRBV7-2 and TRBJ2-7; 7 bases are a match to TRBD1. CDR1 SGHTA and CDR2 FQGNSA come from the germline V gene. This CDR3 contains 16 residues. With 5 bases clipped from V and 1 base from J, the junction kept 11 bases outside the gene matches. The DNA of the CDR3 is TGTGCCAGCAGCCCCCGGACAGGCAGCCTTTCCTACGAGCAGTACTTC. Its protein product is CASSPRTGSLSYEQYF.

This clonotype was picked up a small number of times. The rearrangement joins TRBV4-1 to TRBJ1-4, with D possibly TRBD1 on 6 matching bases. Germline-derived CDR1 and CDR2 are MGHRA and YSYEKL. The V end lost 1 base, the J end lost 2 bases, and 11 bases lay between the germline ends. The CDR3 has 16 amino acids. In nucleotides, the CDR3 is TGCGCCAGCAGCCAAGGGGGAGGACAGACTAATGAAAAACTGTTTTTT. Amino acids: CASSQGGGQTNEKLFF.

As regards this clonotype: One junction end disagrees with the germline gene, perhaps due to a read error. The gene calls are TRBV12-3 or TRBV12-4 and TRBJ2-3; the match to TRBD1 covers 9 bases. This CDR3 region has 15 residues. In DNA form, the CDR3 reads TGTACCAGCAGTTTAGGCGGACAGGGGTCAGATACGCAGTATTTT. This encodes CTSSLGGQGSDTQYF.

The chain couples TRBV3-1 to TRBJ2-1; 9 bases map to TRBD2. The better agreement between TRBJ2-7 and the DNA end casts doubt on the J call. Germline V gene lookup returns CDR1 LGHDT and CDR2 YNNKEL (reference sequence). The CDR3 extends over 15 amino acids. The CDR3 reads CASSQASSGKGEQYF. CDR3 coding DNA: TGTGCCAGCAGCCAAGCGTCTAGCGGGAAGGGTGAGCAGTACTTC.

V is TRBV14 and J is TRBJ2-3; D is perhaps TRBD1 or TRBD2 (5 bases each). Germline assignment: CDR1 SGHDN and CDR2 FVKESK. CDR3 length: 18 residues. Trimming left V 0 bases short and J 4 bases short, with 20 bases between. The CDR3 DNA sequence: TGTGCCAGCAGCCAAGATACAACGGGACCTACTAACCCAGATACGCAGTATTTT. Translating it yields CASSQDTTGPTNPDTQYF.

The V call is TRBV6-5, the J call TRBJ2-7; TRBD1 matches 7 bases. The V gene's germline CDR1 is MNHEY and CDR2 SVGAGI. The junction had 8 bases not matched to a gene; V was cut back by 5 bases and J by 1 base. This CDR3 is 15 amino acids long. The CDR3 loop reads CASSSTGVRSYEQYF. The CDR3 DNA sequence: TGTGCCAGCAGTAGTACAGGGGTAAGATCCTACGAGCAGTACTTC.

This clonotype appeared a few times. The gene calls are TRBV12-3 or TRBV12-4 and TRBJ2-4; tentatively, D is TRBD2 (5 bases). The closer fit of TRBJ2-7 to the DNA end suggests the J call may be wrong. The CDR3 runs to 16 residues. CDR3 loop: CASCSCGYAGRYEQYF. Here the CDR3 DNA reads TGTGCCAGTTGCTCCTGCGGCTATGCGGGTCGCTACGAGCAGTACTTC.

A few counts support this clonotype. CDR3 amino acids: CSAAPMRDSYEQYF. Written as DNA, the CDR3 is TGCAGTGCTGCCCCCATGAGGGACTCCTACGAGCAGTACTTC. This sequence joins TRBV20-1 and TRBJ2-7; D perhaps matches TRBD2 (5 bases). The germline V gene has CDR1 DFQATT and CDR2 SNEGSKA (reference sequence). The CDR3 totals 14 residues. V was shortened by 5 bases and J by 0 bases, with 14 bases between the two germline ends.

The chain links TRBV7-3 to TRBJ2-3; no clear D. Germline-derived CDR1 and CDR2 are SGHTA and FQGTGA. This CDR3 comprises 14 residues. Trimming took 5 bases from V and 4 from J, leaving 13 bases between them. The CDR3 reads CASSRSPGADTQYF. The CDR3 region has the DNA TGTGCCAGCAGCAGATCGCCCGGCGCAGATACGCAGTATTTT.

The CDR3 sequence: CSVASHGARETQYF. For the CDR3, the DNA is TGCAGCGTTGCAAGTCACGGGGCACGGGAGACCCAGTACTTC. This rearrangement joins TRBV29-1 to TRBJ2-5; D tentatively reads TRBD1 or TRBD2 (5 bases each). The germline V gene has CDR1 SQVTM and CDR2 ANQGSEA. V shed 4 bases and J shed 5 bases, with 17 bases lying between them. The CDR3 runs to 14 residues.

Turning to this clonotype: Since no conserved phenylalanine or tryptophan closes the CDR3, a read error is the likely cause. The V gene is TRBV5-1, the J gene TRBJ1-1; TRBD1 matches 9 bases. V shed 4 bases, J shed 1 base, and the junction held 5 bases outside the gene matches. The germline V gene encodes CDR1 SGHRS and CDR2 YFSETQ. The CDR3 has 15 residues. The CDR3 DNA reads TGCGCCAGCAGCCGAGGGGACAGGGCGAACACTGAAGCTTTCTTG. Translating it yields CASSRGDRANTEAFL.

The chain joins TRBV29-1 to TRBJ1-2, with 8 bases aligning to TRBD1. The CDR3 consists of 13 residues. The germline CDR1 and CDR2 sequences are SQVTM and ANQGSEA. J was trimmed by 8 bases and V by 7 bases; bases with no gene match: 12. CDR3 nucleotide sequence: TGCAGCGCCTCCGGACAGGGCAGGAGCGGCTACACCTTC. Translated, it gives CSASGQGRSGYTF.

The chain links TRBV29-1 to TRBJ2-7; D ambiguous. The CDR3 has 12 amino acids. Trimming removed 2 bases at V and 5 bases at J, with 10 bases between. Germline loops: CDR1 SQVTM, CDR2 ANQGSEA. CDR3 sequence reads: CSVEIFLHEQYF. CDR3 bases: TGCAGCGTTGAAATCTTTTTACACGAGCAGTACTTC.

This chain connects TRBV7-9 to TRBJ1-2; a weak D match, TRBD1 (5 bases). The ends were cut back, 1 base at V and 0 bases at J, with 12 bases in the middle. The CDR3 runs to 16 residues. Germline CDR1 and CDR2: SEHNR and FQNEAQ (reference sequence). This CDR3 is CASSLGDAEPNYGYTF. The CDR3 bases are TGTGCCAGCAGCTTAGGGGACGCAGAACCTAACTATGGCTACACCTTC.